The 3 T cell receptor beta chains reported below all come from one sample, sequenced in a study of cytotoxic CD8 clonotypes in ibrutinib-treated CLL. Clones were read by immunoSEQ multiplex PCR, and TCRdb kept only the in-frame ones, dropping some. Here the sample spans a few hundred thousand clones, roughly 70% being singletons. The specimen was PBMCs, collected after 24 months of ibrutinib treatment. These TCRs come from a human donor with chronic lymphocytic leukemia.

The CDR3, as DNA: TGTGCCAGCAGTAGGGGACAGATGAACACTGAAGCTTTCTTT. This gives the protein CASSRGQMNTEAFF. The rearrangement joins TRBV27 to TRBJ1-1; 7 bases line up with TRBD1. This CDR3 region has 14 residues. Looked up from germline, CDR1 is MNHEY and CDR2 is SMNVEV (reference sequence). Losses at the gene ends were 5 bases for V and 0 bases for J; bases not matched to a gene: 3.

This sequence joins TRBV5-1 and TRBJ1-1, with a weak D call TRBD1 (6 bases). This CDR3 has 14 residues. V dropped 4 bases and J dropped 7 bases, with 17 bases sitting between them. The germline CDR1 and CDR2 sequences are SGHRS and YFSETQ. The CDR3 loop is CASSKHRDGGEAFF. Written as DNA, the CDR3 is TGCGCCAGCAGCAAACACAGGGATGGTGGTGAAGCTTTCTTT.

V usage is TRBV27 and J usage is TRBJ1-1, with D maybe TRBD1 (5 bases). The CDR3 covers 15 residues. Trimming took 3 bases from V and 0 from J, leaving 11 bases between them. Germline CDR1 is MNHEY and CDR2 is SMNVEV (reference sequence). In DNA form, the CDR3 reads TGTGCCAGCAGTTTGGGGGTCCCAATGAACACTGAAGCTTTCTTT. Protein: CASSLGVPMNTEAFF.